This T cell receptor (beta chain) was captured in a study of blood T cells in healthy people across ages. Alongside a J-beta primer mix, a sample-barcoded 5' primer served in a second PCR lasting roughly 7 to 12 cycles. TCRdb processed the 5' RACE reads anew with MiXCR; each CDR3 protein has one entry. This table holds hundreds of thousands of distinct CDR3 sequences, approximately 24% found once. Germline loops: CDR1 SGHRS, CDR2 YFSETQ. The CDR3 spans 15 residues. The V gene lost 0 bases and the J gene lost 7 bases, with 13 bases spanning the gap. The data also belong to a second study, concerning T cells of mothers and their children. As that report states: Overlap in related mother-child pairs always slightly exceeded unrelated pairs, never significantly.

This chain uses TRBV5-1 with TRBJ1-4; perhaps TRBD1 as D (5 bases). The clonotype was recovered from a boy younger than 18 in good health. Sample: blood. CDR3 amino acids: CASSLGGPRGEKLFF. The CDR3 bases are TGCGCCAGCAGCTTGGGGGGCCCCCGAGGTGAAAAACTGTTTTTT.